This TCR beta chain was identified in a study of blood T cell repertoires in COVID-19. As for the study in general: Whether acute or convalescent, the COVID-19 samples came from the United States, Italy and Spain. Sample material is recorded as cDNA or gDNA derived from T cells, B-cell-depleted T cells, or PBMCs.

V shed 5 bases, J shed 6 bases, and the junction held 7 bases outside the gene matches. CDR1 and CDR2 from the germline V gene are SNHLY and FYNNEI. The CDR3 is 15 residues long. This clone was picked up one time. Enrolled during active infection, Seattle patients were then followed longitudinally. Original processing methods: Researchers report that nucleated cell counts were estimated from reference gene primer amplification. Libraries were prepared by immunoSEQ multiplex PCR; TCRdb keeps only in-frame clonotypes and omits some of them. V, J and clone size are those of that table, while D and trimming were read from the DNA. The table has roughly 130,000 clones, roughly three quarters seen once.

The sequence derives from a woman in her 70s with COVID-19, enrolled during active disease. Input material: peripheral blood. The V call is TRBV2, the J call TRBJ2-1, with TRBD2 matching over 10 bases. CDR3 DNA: TGTGCCAGCAGTCCAACCGGGACTAGCGTCAATGAGCAGTTCTTC. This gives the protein CASSPTGTSVNEQFF.